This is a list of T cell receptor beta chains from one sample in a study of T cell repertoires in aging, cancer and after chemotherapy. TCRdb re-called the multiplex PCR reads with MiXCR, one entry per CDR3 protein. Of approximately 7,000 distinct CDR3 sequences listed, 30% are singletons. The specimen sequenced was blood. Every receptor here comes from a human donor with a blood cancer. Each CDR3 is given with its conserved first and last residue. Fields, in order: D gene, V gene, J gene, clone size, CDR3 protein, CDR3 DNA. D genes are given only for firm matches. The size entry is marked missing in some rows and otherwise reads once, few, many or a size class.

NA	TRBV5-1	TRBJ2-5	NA	CASSSGDWQETQYF	TGCGCCAGCAGCTCCGGCGACTGGCAAGAGACCCAGTACTTC
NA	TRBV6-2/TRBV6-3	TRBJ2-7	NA	CASRANSYEQYF	TGTGCCAGCAGAGCCAACTCCTACGAGCAGTACTTC
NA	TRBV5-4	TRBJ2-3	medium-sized	CASSLLDTQYF	TGTGCCAGCAGCCTTTTGGATACGCAGTATTTT
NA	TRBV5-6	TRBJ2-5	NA	CASSAAHSKETQYF	TGTGCCAGCAGCGCGGCACATTCTAAGGAGACCCAGTACTTC
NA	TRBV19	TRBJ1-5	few	CASSPQPGSGNQPQHF	TGTGCCAGTAGTCCACAACCGGGGAGTGGGAATCAGCCCCAGCATTTT
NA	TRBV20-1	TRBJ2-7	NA	CSARVFPGWETSYEQYF	TGCAGTGCTAGAGTTTTTCCCGGGTGGGAAACATCCTACGAGCAGTACTTC
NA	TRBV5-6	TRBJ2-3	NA	CASSQDRGGPDTQYF	TGTGCCAGCAGCCAAGACCGAGGAGGTCCAGATACGCAGTATTTT
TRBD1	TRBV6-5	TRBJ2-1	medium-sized	CASRTGVSYNEQFF	TGTGCCAGCAGGACAGGGGTGTCCTACAATGAGCAGTTCTTC
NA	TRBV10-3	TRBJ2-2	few	CAISEVQPNTGELFF	TGTGCCATCAGTGAAGTTCAGCCGAACACCGGGGAGCTGTTTTTT
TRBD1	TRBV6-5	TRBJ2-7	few	CASEMGQGYEQYF	TGTGCCAGCGAAATGGGACAGGGCTACGAGCAGTACTTC
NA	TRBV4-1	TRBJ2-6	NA	CASSLESPGTAGANVLTF	TGCGCCAGCAGCCTAGAGAGCCCGGGCACGGCTGGGGCCAACGTCCTGACTTTC
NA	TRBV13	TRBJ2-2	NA	CASSPTMTGAGELFF	TGTGCCAGCAGTCCCACCATGACAGGCGCCGGGGAGCTGTTTTTT
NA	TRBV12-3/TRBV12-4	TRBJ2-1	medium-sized	CASRGITEQFF	TGTGCCAGCAGGGGGATAACTGAGCAGTTCTTC
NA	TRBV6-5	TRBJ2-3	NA	CASSSGEGTQYF	TGTGCCAGCAGCTCAGGGGAGGGGACGCAGTATTTT